These T cell receptor beta chains were read from a single sample in a study of beta chain features in type 1 diabetes. Clones were sequenced by immunoSEQ multiplex PCR, and TCRdb holds only the in-frame ones, with some missing. The sample shows 120,000 to 150,000 clones, nearly 50% of them seen only once. What was sequenced was Tregs from blood. All receptors derive from a man aged 18-30 years in good health. The CDR3 runs from the conserved cysteine through the conserved F or W. The D gene is left open where the match is weak. Part of the rows lack a size; the others show once, few, many or a class for expanded clones.

length	D	J	size	V	DNA	CDR3
16	TRBD1	TRBJ1-1	few	TRBV7-2	TGTGCCAGCAGCTTCCTTAGTTCAGGGGGCGGCACTGAAGCTTTCTTT	CASSFLSSGGGTEAFF
15	TRBD1	TRBJ2-7	-	TRBV2	TGTGCCAGCAGTATTCGCCGGACAGGACCCTACGAGCAGTACTTC	CASSIRRTGPYEQYF
18	TRBD2	TRBJ2-7	-	TRBV11-2	TGTGCCAGCAGCTTACTTTTCCCTAGGGGCGGGAGGATCTACGAGCAGTACTTC	CASSLLFPRGGRIYEQYF
14	TRBD1	TRBJ2-7	-	TRBV11-2	TGTGCCAGCAGCTTTGGGACAGGGGGTCACGAGCAGTACTTC	CASSFGTGGHEQYF
13	-	TRBJ2-2	-	TRBV19	TGTGCCAGTAGTATAGGGGGGGCCGGGGAGCTGTTTTTT	CASSIGGAGELFF
13	-	TRBJ1-4	-	TRBV30	TGTGCCTGGAGTGTAAAACGGAATGAAAAACTGTTTTTT	CAWSVKRNEKLFF
15	-	TRBJ1-2	-	TRBV6-1	TGTGCCAGCAGTGAAGGGGTAGCTAATGTTGAGGGCTACACCTTC	CASSEGVANVEGYTF
13	TRBD1	TRBJ2-7	-	TRBV10-3	TGTGCCATCAATCGGGACAGACACTACGAGCAGTACTTC	CAINRDRHYEQYF
15	-	TRBJ2-7	few	TRBV27	TGTGCCAGCAGCCGGGCTTTTCGGGACATCTACGAGCAGTACTTC	CASSRAFRDIYEQYF
14	-	TRBJ2-3	-	TRBV6-4	TGTGCCAGCAGTGGCACGTATCAGGCCGATACGCAGTATTTT	CASSGTYQADTQYF
14	-	TRBJ2-7	few	TRBV10-3	TGTGCCATCAGTGAGTTCACAGCTGCCTACGAGCAGTACTTC	CAISEFTAAYEQYF
15	TRBD2	TRBJ2-1	-	TRBV6-1	TGTGCCAGCAGGGTCGGTAGCGGGGGGAACAATGAGCAGTTCTTC	CASRVGSGGNNEQFF
17	-	TRBJ2-6	few	TRBV28	TGTGCCAGCACCCCTATTACAGGGTTATCTGGGGCCAACGTCCTGACTTTC	CASTPITGLSGANVLTF
14	-	TRBJ1-2	once	TRBV7-9	TGTGCCAGCAGCTTAGAACGGGGTTACTATGGCTACACCTTC	CASSLERGYYGYTF
14	-	TRBJ1-2	few	TRBV10-3	TGTGCCATCAACAGCCCGGATCAGGGCTATGGCTACACCTTC	CAINSPDQGYGYTF
15	-	TRBJ1-1	few	TRBV28	TGTGCCAGCGACCGGGGAGGGCTAAGGGACACTGAAGCTTTCTTT	CASDRGGLRDTEAFF
14	-	TRBJ2-1	-	TRBV5-1	TGCGCCAGCAGCTTGGGCCCCGAGGCCAATGAGCAGTTCTTC	CASSLGPEANEQFF
13	-	TRBJ1-2	-	TRBV19	TGTGCCATCCTAGAGGACAAGGGCTATGGCTACACCTTC	CAILEDKGYGYTF
16	-	TRBJ2-7	-	TRBV7-8	TGTGCCAGCAGCCCTAGGACGAGAGGCGGGGTTGGCGAGCAGTACTTC	CASSPRTRGGVGEQYF
15	TRBD1	TRBJ2-7	few	TRBV7-2	TGTGCCAGCAGCTTAGTTTCAGGGGGCGCAGCCGAGCAGTACTTC	CASSLVSGGAAEQYF